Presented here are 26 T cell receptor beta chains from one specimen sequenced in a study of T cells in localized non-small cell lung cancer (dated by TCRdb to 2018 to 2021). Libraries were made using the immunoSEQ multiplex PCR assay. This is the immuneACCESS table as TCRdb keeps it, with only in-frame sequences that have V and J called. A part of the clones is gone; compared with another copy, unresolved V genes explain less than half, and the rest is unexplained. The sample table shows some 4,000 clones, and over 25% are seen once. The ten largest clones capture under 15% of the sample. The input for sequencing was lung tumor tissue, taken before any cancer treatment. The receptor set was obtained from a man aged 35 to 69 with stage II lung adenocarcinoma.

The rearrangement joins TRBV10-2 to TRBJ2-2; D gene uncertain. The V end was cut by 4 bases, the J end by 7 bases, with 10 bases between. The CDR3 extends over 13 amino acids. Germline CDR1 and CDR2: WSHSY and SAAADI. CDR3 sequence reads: CASSADPGGELFF. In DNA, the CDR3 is TGCGCCAGCAGTGCAGACCCAGGCGGGGAGCTGTTTTTT.

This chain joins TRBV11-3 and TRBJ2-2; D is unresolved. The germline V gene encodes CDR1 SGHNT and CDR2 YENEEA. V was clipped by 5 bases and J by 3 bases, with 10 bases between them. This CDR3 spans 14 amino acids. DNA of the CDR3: TGTGCCAGCAGCCCAGGCGAGTACACCGGGGAGCTGTTTTTT. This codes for CASSPGEYTGELFF.

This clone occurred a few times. The CDR3 spells CASSYLAGQGVSGANVLTF. In nucleotides, the CDR3 is TGTGCCAGCAGTTACTTGGCGGGGCAGGGGGTCTCTGGGGCCAACGTCCTGACTTTC. This chain connects TRBV6-8 to TRBJ2-6, with D perhaps matching TRBD1 (7 bases). The V gene's germline CDR1 is MNHGY and CDR2 SAAAGT. The V end lost 1 base, the J end lost 0 bases, and 16 bases lay between the germline ends. CDR3 length: 19 residues.

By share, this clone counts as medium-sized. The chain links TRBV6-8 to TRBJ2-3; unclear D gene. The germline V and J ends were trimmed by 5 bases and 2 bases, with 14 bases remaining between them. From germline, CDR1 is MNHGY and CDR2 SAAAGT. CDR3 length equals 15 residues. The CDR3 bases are TGTGCCAGCAGTGAGACCCAAGGGCACACAGATACGCAGTATTTT. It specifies CASSETQGHTDTQYF.

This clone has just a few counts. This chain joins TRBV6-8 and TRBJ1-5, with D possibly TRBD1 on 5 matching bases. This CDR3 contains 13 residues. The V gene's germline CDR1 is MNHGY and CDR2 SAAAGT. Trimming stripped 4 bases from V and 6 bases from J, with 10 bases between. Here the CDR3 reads CASSSVGGQPQHF. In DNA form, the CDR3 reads TGTGCCAGCAGTTCCGTCGGGGGTCAGCCCCAGCATTTT.

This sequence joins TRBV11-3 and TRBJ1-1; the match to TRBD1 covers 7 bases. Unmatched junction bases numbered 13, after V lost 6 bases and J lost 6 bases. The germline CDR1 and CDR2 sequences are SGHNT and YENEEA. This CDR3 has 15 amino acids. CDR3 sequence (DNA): TGTGCCAGCAGGGGAATGACAGGGTACAGTGCTGAAGCTTTCTTT. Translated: CASRGMTGYSAEAFF.

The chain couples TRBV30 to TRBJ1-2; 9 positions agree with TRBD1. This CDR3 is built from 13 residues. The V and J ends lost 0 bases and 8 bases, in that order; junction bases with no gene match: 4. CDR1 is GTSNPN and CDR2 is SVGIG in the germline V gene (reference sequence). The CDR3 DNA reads TGTGCCTGGAGTGTCCTAGGACAGGGGGGCTACACCTTC. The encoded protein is CAWSVLGQGGYTF.

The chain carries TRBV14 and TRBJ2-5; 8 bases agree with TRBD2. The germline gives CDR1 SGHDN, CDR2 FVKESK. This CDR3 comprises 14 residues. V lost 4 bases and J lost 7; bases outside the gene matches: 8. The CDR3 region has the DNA TGTGCCAGCAGCCCCCGGGGGGGGGTGACGACCCAGTACTTC. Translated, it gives CASSPRGGVTTQYF.

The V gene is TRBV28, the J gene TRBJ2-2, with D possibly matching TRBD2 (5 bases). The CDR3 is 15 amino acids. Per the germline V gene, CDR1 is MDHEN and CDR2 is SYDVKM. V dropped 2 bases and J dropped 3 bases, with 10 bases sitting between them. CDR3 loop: CASSLRGKYTGELFF. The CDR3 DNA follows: TGTGCCAGCAGTTTAAGAGGGAAGTACACCGGGGAGCTGTTTTTT.

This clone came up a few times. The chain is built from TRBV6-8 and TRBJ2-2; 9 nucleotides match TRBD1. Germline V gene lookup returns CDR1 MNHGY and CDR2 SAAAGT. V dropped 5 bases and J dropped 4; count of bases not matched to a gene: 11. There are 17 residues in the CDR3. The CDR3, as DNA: TGTGCCAGCAGTGGCAGAACAGGGGGCAGTGGCACCGGGGAGCTGTTTTTT. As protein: CASSGRTGGSGTGELFF.

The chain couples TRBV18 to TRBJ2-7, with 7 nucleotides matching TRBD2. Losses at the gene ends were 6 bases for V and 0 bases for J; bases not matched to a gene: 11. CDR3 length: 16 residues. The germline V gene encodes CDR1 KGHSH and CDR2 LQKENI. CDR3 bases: TGTGCCAGCTCTCCTACACTAGCGTCCGCCTCCTACGAGCAGTACTTC. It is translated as CASSPTLASASYEQYF. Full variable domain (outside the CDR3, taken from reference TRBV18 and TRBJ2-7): NAGVMQNPRHLVRRRGQEARLRCSPMKGHSHVYWYRQLPEEGLKFMVYLQKENIIDESGMPKERFSAEFPKEGPSILRIQQVVRGDSAAYFCASSPTLASASYEQYFGPGTRLTVT.

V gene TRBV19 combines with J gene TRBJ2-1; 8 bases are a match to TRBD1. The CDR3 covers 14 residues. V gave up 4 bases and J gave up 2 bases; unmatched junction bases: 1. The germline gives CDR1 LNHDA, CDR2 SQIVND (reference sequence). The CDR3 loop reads CASSRTGTYNEQFF. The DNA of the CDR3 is TGTGCCAGTAGTAGGACAGGGACCTACAATGAGCAGTTCTTC.

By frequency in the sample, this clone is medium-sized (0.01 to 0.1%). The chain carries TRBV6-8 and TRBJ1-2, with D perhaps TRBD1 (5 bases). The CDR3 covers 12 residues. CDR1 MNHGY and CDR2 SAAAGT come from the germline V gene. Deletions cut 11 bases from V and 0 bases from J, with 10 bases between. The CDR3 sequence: CACDSTNYGYTF. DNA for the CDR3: TGTGCCTGCGACAGTACTAACTATGGCTACACCTTC.

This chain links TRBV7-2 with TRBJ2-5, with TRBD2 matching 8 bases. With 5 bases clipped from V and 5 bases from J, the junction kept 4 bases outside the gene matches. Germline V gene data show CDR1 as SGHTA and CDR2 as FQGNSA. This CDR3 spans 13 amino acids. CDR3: CASSPTGGETQYF. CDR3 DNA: TGTGCCAGCAGCCCAACGGGAGGGGAGACCCAGTACTTC.

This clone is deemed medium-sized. CDR3 coding DNA: TGTGCCAGCAGCTCCAGGACAGGGAATGGCGATGAAAAACTGTTTTTT. Translation: CASSSRTGNGDEKLFF. The chain has TRBV11-3 and TRBJ1-4, with 8 bases aligning to TRBD1. Germline CDR1 reads SGHNT; CDR2 reads YENEEA. The CDR3 spans 16 residues. Trimming at V came to 4 bases and at J to 6 bases, leaving 10 bases not matched to a gene.

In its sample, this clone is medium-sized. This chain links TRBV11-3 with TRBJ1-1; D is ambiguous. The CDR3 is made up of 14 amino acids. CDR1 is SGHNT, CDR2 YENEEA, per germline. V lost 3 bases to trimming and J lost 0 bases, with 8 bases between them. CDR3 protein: CASSFGQLNTEAFF. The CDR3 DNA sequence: TGTGCCAGCAGCTTCGGGCAGTTGAACACTGAAGCTTTCTTT.

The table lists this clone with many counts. CDR3 residues: CATADTRGDQPQHF. For the CDR3, the DNA is TGTGCCACTGCCGACACCAGAGGCGATCAGCCCCAGCATTTT. The chain carries TRBV6-8 and TRBJ1-5; no definite D call. The V end was cut by 10 bases, the J end by 5 bases, with 18 bases between. The V gene's germline CDR1 is MNHGY and CDR2 SAAAGT. The CDR3 totals 14 residues.

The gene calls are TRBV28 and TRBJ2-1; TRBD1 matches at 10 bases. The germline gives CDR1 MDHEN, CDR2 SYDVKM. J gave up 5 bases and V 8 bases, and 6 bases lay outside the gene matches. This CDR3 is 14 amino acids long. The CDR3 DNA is TGTGCCAGCCGACCGGGACAGGGGAACAATGAGCAGTTCTTC. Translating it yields CASRPGQGNNEQFF.

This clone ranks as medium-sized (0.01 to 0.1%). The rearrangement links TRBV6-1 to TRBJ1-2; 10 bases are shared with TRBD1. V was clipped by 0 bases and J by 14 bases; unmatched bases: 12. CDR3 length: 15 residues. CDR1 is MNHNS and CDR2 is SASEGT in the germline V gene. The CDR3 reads CASSEATGTGDMRTF. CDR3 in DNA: TGTGCCAGCAGTGAAGCGACCGGGACAGGGGACATGAGGACCTTC.

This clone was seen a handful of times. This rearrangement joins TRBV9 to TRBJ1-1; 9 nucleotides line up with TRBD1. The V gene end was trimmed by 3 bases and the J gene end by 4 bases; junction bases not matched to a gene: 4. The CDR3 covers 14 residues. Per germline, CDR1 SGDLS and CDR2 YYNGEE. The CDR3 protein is CASSEQGAGTEAFF. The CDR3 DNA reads TGTGCCAGCAGCGAACAGGGGGCGGGCACTGAAGCTTTCTTT.

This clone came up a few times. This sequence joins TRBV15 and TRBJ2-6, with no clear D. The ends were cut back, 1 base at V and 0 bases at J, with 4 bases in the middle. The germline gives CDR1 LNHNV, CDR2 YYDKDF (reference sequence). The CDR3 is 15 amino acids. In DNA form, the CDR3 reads TGTGCCACCAGCAGAGTGAGCTCTGGGGCCAACGTCCTGACTTTC. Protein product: CATSRVSSGANVLTF.

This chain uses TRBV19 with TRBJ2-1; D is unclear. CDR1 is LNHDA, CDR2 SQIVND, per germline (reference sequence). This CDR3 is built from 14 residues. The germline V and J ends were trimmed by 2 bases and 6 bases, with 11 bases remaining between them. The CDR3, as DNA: TGTGCCAGTAGTATACGATCCCAATTCAATGAGCAGTTCTTC. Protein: CASSIRSQFNEQFF. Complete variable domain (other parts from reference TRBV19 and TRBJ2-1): DGGITQSPKYLFRKEGQNVTLSCEQNLNHDAMYWYRQDPGQGLRLIYYSQIVNDFQKGDIAEGYSVSREKKESFPLTVTSAQKNPTAFYLCASSIRSQFNEQFFGPGTRLTVL.

DNA of the CDR3: TGTGCCAGCAGCGCGGGTGGGACAGGGGTCTCCGAGCAGTACTTC. As protein: CASSAGGTGVSEQYF. The J gene is TRBJ2-7, the V gene TRBV9; 10 bases map to TRBD1. CDR3 length equals 15 residues. V was pared by 3 bases and J by 6 bases, with 9 bases of the junction left unmatched. Germline V CDR1 and CDR2: SGDLS, YYNGEE.

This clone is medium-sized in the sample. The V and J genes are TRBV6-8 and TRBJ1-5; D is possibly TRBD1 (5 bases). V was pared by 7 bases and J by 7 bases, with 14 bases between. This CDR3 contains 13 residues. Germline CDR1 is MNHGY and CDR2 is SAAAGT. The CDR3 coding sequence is TGTGCCAGCACTTGGCAGGGTCGACAGCCCCAGCATTTT. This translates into CASTWQGRQPQHF.

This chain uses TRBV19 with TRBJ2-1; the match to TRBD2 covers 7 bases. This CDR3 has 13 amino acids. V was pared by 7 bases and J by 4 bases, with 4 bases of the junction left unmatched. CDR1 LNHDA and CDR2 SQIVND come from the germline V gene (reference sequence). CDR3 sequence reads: CASKPSGYNEQFF. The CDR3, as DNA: TGTGCCAGTAAGCCTAGCGGATACAATGAGCAGTTCTTC.

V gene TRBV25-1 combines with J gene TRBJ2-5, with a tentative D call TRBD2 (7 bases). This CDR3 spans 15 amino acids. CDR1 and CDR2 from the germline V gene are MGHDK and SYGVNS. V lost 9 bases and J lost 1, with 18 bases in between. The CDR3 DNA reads TGTGCCAGTGGAGAATTAGGGGGGGGCCAAGAGACCCAGTACTTC. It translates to CASGELGGGQETQYF.